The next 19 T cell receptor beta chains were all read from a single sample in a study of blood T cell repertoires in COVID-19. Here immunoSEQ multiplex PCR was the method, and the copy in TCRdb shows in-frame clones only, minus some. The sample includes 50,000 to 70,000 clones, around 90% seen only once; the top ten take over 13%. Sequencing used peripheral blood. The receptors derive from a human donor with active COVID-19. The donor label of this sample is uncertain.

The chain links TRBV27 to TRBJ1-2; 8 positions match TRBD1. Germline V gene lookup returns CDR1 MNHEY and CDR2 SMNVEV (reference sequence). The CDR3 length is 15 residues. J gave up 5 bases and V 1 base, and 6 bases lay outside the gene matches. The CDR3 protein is CASSLLGQGPYGYTF. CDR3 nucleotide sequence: TGTGCCAGCAGTTTATTAGGACAGGGCCCGTATGGCTACACCTTC.

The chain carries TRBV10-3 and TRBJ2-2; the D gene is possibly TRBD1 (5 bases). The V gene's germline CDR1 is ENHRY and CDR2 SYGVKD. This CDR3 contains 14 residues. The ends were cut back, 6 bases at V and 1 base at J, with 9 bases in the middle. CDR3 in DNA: TGTGCCATCAGCCACACAGGGAACACCGGGGAGCTGTTTTTT. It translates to CAISHTGNTGELFF.

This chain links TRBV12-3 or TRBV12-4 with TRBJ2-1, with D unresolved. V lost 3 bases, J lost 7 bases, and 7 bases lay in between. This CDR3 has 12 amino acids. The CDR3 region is CASSFRVNEQFF. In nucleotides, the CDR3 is TGTGCCAGCAGTTTTAGAGTAAATGAGCAGTTCTTC.

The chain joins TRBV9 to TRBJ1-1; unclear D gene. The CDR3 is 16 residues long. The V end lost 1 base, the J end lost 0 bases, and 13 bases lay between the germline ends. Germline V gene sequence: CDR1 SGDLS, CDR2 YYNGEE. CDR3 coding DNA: TGTGCCAGCAGCGTACGCCCCACTGGAGTGAACACTGAAGCTTTCTTT. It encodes CASSVRPTGVNTEAFF.

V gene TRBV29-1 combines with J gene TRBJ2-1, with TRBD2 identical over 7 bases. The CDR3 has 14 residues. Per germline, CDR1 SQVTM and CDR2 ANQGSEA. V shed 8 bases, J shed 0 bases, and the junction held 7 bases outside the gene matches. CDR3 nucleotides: TGCAGCTCGGCTAGCGGATACTCCTACAATGAGCAGTTCTTC. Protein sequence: CSSASGYSYNEQFF.

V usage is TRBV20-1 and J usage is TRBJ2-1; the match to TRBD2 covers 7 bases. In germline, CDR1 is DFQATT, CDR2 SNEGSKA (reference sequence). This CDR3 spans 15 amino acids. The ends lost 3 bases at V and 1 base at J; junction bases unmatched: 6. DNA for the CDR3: TGCAGTGCTAGTTCTAGCGGATGGTCCTACAATGAGCAGTTCTTC. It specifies CSASSSGWSYNEQFF.

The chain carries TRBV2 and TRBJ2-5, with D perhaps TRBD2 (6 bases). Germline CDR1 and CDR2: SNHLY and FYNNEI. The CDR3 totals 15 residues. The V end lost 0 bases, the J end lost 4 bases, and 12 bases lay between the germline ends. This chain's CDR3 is CASSEAGRRGETQYF. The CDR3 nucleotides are TGTGCCAGCAGTGAAGCTGGGAGGCGGGGAGAGACCCAGTACTTC.

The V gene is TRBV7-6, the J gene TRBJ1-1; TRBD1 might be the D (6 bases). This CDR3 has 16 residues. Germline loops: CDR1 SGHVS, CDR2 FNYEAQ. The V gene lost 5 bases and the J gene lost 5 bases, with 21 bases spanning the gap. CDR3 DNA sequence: TGTGCCAGCAGCCACAGGGATTTTTCGAGCGAAACTGAAGCTTTCTTT. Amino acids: CASSHRDFSSETEAFF.

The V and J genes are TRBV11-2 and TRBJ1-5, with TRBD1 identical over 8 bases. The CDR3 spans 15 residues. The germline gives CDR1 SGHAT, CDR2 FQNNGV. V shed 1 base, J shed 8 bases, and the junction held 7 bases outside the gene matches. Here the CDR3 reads CASSLGAGGLEPQHF. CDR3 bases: TGTGCCAGCAGCTTAGGTGCAGGGGGCTTAGAGCCCCAGCATTTT.

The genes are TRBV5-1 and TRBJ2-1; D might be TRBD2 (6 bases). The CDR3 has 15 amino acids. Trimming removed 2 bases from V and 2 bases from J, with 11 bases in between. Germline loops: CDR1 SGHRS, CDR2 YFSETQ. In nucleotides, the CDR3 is TGCGCCAGCAGCTTAGGAGGGAGCACCTACAATGAGCAGTTCTTC. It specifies CASSLGGSTYNEQFF.

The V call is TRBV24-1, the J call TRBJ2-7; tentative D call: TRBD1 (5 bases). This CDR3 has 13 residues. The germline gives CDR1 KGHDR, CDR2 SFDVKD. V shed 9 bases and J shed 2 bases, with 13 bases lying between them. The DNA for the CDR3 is TGTGCCACCCTTGGGGCGGCAGCCTACGAGCAGTACTTC. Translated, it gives CATLGAAAYEQYF.

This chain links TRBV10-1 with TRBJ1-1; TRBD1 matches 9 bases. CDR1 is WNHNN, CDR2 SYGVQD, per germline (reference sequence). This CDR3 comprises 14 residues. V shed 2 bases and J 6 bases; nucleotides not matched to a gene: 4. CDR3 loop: CASSETGGPSEAFF. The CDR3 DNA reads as TGCGCCAGCAGTGAGACAGGGGGCCCCTCTGAAGCTTTCTTT.

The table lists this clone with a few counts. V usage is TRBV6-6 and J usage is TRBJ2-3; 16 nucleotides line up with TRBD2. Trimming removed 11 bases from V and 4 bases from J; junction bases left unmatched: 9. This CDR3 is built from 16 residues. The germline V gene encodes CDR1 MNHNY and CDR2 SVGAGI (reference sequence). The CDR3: CAVRPGLAGGPDTQYF. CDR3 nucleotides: TGTGCCGTGCGACCGGGACTAGCGGGGGGGCCAGATACGCAGTATTTT.

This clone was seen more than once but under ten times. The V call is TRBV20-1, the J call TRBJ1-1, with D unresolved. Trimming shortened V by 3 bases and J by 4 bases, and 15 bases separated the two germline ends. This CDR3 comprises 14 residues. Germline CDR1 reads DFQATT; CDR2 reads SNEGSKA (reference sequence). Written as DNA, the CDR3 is TGCAGTGCTAGTCAGACTTGGGCGGGCACTGAAGCTTTCTTT. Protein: CSASQTWAGTEAFF.

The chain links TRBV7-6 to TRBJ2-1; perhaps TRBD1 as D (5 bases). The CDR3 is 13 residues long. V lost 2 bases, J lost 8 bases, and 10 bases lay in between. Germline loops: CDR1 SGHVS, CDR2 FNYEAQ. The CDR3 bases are TGTGCCAGCAGCTTATTCAAGGGGTATGAGCAGTTCTTC. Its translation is CASSLFKGYEQFF.

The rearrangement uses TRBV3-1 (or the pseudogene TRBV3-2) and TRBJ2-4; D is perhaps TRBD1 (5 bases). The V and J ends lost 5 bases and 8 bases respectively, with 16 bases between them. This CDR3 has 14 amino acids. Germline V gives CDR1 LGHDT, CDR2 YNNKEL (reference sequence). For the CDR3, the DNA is TGTGCCAGCAGCGGAGACAGAGTACAGTACATTCAGTACTTC. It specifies CASSGDRVQYIQYF.

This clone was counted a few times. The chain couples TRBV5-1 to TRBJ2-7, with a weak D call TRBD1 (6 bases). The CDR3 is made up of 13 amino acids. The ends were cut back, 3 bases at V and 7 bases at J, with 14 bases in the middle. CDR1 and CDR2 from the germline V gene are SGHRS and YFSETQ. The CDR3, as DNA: TGCGCCAGCAGCTATGCAGGGGAAGGTGAGCAGTACGTC. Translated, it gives CASSYAGEGEQYV.

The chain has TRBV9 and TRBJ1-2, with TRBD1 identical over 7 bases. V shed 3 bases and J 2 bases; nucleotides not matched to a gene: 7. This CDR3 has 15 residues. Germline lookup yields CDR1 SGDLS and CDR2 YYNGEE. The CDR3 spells CASSAGTAANYGYTF. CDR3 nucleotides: TGTGCCAGCAGCGCCGGGACAGCCGCCAACTATGGCTACACCTTC.

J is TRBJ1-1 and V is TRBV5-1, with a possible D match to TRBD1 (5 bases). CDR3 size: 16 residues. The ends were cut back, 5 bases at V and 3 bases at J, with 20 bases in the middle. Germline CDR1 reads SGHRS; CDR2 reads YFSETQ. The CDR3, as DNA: TGCGCCAGCAGAACCGACCCCAGGGATGGCGACACTGAAGCTTTCTTT. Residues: CASRTDPRDGDTEAFF. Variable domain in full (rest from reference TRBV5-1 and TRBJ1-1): KAGVTQTPRYLIKTRGQQVTLSCSPISGHRSVSWYQQTPGQGLQFLFEYFSETQRNKGNFPGRFSGRQFSNSRSEMNVSTLELGDSALYLCASRTDPRDGDTEAFFGQGTRLTVV.